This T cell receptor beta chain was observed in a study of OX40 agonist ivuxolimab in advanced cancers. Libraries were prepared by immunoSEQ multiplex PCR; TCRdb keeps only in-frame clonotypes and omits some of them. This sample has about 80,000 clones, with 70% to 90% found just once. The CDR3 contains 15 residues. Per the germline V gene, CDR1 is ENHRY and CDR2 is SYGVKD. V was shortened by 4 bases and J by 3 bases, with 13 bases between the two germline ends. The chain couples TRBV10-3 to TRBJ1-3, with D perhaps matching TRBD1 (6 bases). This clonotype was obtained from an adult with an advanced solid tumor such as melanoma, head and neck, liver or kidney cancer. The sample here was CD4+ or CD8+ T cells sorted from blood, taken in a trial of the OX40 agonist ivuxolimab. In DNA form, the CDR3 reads TGTGCCATCAGTGCGACAGGACCTTTTGGAAACACCATATATTTT. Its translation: CAISATGPFGNTIYF.